One T cell receptor (beta chain) is described in this entry. The antigen remains unidentified. Measured with immunoSEQ multiplex PCR; TCRdb has only the in-frame clones, and not every one. The table records about 150,000 clones, 89% of them present only once. This sample is part of a study of T cell responses to AZD1222 COVID-19 vaccine. CDR1 LNHDA and CDR2 SQIVND come from the germline V gene (reference sequence). V was trimmed by 3 bases and J by 5 bases, leaving 10 bases between them. The CDR3 loop spans 13 amino acids. Notes on the study in general: Donors in the cohort were predominantly white British and more often female, and clonal diversity was possibly underestimated. Scientists sampled the repertoires only once the peak T cell response had passed. The study reported that nearly half of spike-specific TCRs target unmutated variant regions. Spike-specific TCR depth and breadth grew after two AZD1222 doses.

V gene TRBV19 combines with J gene TRBJ2-5; tentative D call: TRBD1 (6 bases). The sequencing used peripheral blood, collected on day 0 of AZD1222 vaccination. The sequence was obtained from an adult in good health. CDR3 bases: TGTGCCAGTAGTATGGGACATCTCGAGACCCAGTACTTC. This gives the protein CASSMGHLETQYF.